These 5 T cell receptor beta chains originate from one sample sequenced in a study of blood T cell repertoires in COVID-19. Assay: immunoSEQ multiplex PCR; the TCRdb copy retains only in-frame clones and omits some. The sample yields about 320,000 clones, around 90% seen once. Material for sequencing was peripheral blood. The receptors were gathered from a young man who had recovered from COVID-19.

The sample holds one count of this clone. V gene TRBV13 combines with J gene TRBJ2-5; 9 bases map to TRBD1. V was pared by 4 bases and J by 3 bases, with 9 bases of the junction left unmatched. The CDR3 runs to 16 residues. Per the germline V gene, CDR1 is PRHDT and CDR2 is FYEKMQ (reference sequence). The CDR3 reads CASSSLQGARKETQYF. CDR3 bases: TGTGCCAGCAGCTCACTACAGGGGGCGAGGAAAGAGACCCAGTACTTC. The full variable domain, with the rest looked up from reference TRBV13 and TRBJ2-5, is AAGVIQSPRHLIKEKRETATLKCYPIPRHDTVYWYQQGPGQDPQFLISFYEKMQSDKGSIPDRFSAQQFSDYHSELNMSSLELGDSALYFCASSSLQGARKETQYFGPGTRLLVL.

The J gene is TRBJ2-7, the V gene TRBV4-2, with a possible D match to TRBD1 (5 bases). The germline gives CDR1 LGHNA, CDR2 YNFKEQ. Trimming took off 0 bases at V and 6 bases at J, with 6 bases between the two ends. The CDR3 sequence is 12 residues long. The DNA of the CDR3 is TGTGCCAGCAGCCAAGATACAGGCGAGCAGTACTTC. Translated, it gives CASSQDTGEQYF.

The V and J genes are TRBV20-1 and TRBJ2-2; no reliable D call. Between the trimmed V and J ends, which lost 1 base and 7 bases, there was a span of 4 bases. Germline CDR1 and CDR2: DFQATT and SNEGSKA (reference sequence). The CDR3 loop spans 11 amino acids. CDR3 region: CSARVYGELFF. In DNA form, the CDR3 reads TGCAGTGCTAGAGTGTACGGGGAGCTGTTTTTT.

The chain uses TRBV5-1 and TRBJ1-1; 7 positions match TRBD1. This CDR3 comprises 16 residues. V was pared by 4 bases and J by 1 base, with 10 bases of the junction left unmatched. Per the germline V gene, CDR1 is SGHRS and CDR2 is YFSETQ. The CDR3 spells CASSLQGGQTNTEAFF. Written as DNA, the CDR3 is TGCGCCAGCAGCCTCCAGGGGGGACAGACGAACACTGAAGCTTTCTTT.

The V call is TRBV6-5, the J call TRBJ2-1; 8 bases fit TRBD2. From germline, CDR1 is MNHEY and CDR2 SVGAGI. The CDR3 runs 15 residues. With 4 bases clipped from V and 3 bases from J, the junction kept 5 bases outside the gene matches. The DNA of the CDR3 is TGTGCCAGCAGTTTCACTAGCGGATTCTACAATGAGCAGTTCTTC. Translating it yields CASSFTSGFYNEQFF.